This paragraph covers one T cell receptor (beta chain) sequence. Its antigen remains unidentified. Researchers made TCR beta libraries by using iRepertoire HTBI primers and running Arm-PCR on CDR3 regions. Using its own MiXCR run on the multiplex PCR reads, TCRdb lists one record per CDR3 protein. Of over 450,000 distinct CDR3 sequences in the sample, about 11% are singletons; the top ten hold approximately 9%. This specimen comes from a study of regulatory T cells in long-lasting Graves disease. About the research overall: Antithyroid drug use was under 3 months in newly diagnosed Graves' patients.

Overall study findings and caveats: Persistent Graves' patients showed less TCR diversity than newly diagnosed ones.

Time point of the sample: newly diagnosed GD, antithyroid drugs for less than 3 months. The TCR library used RNA extracted from PBMCs. The sample also formed part of further work on T cells in Graves' hyperthyroidism and ophthalmopathy.

The source was peripheral blood mononuclear cells (PBMCs), collected at new diagnosis, from a patient treated with antithyroid drugs. The clonotype comes from a woman aged 25 to 39 with Graves disease.

The chain's CDR3 is CASSLPRDRDPTNEKLFF. In DNA, the CDR3 is TGTGCCAGCAGTTTGCCCCGGGACAGGGATCCAACTAATGAAAAACTGTTTTTT. This chain uses TRBV27 with TRBJ1-4; 9 nucleotides agree with TRBD1. The CDR3 totals 18 residues. CDR1 and CDR2 (germline): MNHEY, SMNVEV (reference sequence). V shed 3 bases and J 0 bases; nucleotides not matched to a gene: 8.